The 19 T cell receptor beta chains below were found in one sample sequenced in a study of regulatory T cells in long-lasting Graves disease. The time point is: newly diagnosed GD, antithyroid drugs for less than 3 months. From PBMCs, RNA was extracted and then used to make the TCR library. In building TCR beta libraries, iRepertoire HTBI primers were used together with Arm-PCR of CDR3 regions. TCRdb re-called the multiplex PCR reads with MiXCR, one entry per CDR3 protein. The repertoire holds around 400,000 distinct CDR3 sequences, with over 14% as singletons. The sample also formed part of further work on T cells in Graves' hyperthyroidism and ophthalmopathy.

Sequenced material: peripheral blood mononuclear cells (PBMCs), taken at new diagnosis, from a patient treated with antithyroid drugs. The receptors shown here come from a woman aged 40-49 years with Graves disease.

This clonotype was detected many times. The gene calls are TRBV12-3 or TRBV12-4 and TRBJ2-5; D ambiguous. V lost 8 bases to trimming and J lost 5 bases, with 18 bases between them. The CDR3 sequence is 14 residues long. DNA of the CDR3: TGTGCCAGCCAACTACCCCCCCAGGACGAGACCCAGTACTTC. Its translation is CASQLPPQDETQYF.

This clonotype has at least ten counts. V gene TRBV15 combines with J gene TRBJ2-3; D may correspond to TRBD1 or TRBD2 (5 bases each). Trimming stripped 8 bases from V and 1 base from J, with 16 bases between. The CDR3 is 15 amino acids. Germline V CDR1 and CDR2: LNHNV, YYDKDF (reference sequence). CDR3 coding DNA: TGTGCCACCGGGGGTGTTGGGGGACGCACAGATACGCAGTATTTT. Amino acid sequence: CATGGVGGRTDTQYF.

This chain uses TRBV19 with TRBJ2-2; possible D gene TRBD1, 6 bases. The V gene's germline CDR1 is LNHDA and CDR2 SQIVND (reference sequence). The CDR3 has 15 residues. Trimming took off 6 bases at V and 4 bases at J, with 15 bases between the two ends. CDR3: CASRGPTGPTGELFF. CDR3 DNA sequence: TGTGCCAGTAGGGGCCCTACAGGGCCCACCGGGGAGCTGTTTTTT.

This clonotype has at least ten counts. This chain's CDR3 is CASSFDESRDRAYEQYF. CDR3 DNA: TGTGCCAGCAGTTTTGACGAGAGCCGGGACAGGGCCTACGAGCAGTACTTC. The rearrangement links TRBV12-3 or TRBV12-4 to TRBJ2-7, with 9 bases matching TRBD1. The ends lost 3 bases at V and 2 bases at J; junction bases unmatched: 11. The CDR3 extends over 17 amino acids.

This clonotype was seen many times. This may arise from a read error, as a much more abundant clone is one base away. The chain carries TRBV27 and TRBJ2-3, with D possibly matching TRBD2 (6 bases). Germline values: CDR1 MNHEY, CDR2 SMNVEV (reference sequence). Trimming pared 5 bases from V and 2 bases from J, leaving 11 bases between. This CDR3 has 14 residues. The CDR3 is CASSLARATDTQYF. DNA of the CDR3: TGTGCCAGCAGTCTAGCGAGGGCCACAGATACGCAGTATTTT.

In its sample, this clonotype was seen many times. The V gene is TRBV28, the J gene TRBJ1-2; possibly TRBD1 for D (6 bases). The CDR3 runs to 15 residues. Germline V gene data show CDR1 as MDHEN and CDR2 as SYDVKM. V was trimmed by 5 bases and J by 2 bases, leaving 15 bases between them. CDR3 amino acids: CASSPSDRLNYGYTF. CDR3 bases: TGTGCCAGCAGTCCATCGGACAGACTAAACTATGGCTACACCTTC.

This clonotype turned up a few times. The genes are TRBV5-6 and TRBJ1-1; 9 bases fit TRBD1. The CDR3 length is 15 residues. Germline CDR1 is SGHDT and CDR2 is YYEEEE. Germline trimming cut 5 bases from V and 0 bases from J; bases unmatched to any gene: 5. The CDR3 loop is CASSTTGGMNTEAFF. Here the CDR3 DNA reads TGTGCCAGCAGTACAACAGGGGGCATGAACACTGAAGCTTTCTTT.

This rearrangement joins TRBV11-3 to TRBJ1-6; D uncertain. V lost 4 bases and J lost 6, with 10 bases in between. Per the germline V gene, CDR1 is SGHNT and CDR2 is YENEEA. This CDR3 has 14 amino acids. Here the CDR3 DNA reads TGTGCCAGCAGCTACCTCTCGGGTAATTCACCCCTCCACTTT. Translated: CASSYLSGNSPLHF. Full variable domain (rest looked up from reference TRBV11-3 and TRBJ1-6): EAGVVQSPRYKIIEKKQPVAFWCNPISGHNTLYWYLQNLGQGPELLIRYENEEAVDDSQLPKDRFSAERLKGVDSTLKIQPAELGDSAVYLCASSYLSGNSPLHFGNGTRLTVT.

This clonotype occurred a few times. A read error is possible here, since a much larger clone lies one base away. The chain has TRBV12-3 or TRBV12-4 and TRBJ2-5; D is unresolved. The J call may not be correct, given that the DNA end is closer to TRBJ2-1. The CDR3 spans 13 residues. This chain's CDR3 is CASSFNEMSKQFF. The DNA of the CDR3 is TGTGCCAGCAGTTTTAACGAGATGAGTAAGCAGTTCTTC.

This clonotype has just a few counts. V and J are TRBV10-3 and TRBJ2-1, with TRBD1 as a possible D gene (5 bases). The CDR3 is made up of 15 amino acids. The V and J ends lost 3 bases and 8 bases respectively, with 17 bases between them. Per germline, CDR1 ENHRY and CDR2 SYGVKD. CDR3 loop: CAISDRQTSRDEQFF. The CDR3 region has the DNA TGTGCCATCAGTGACCGACAGACCTCTAGGGATGAGCAGTTCTTC.

This clonotype came up many times. The chain is built from TRBV29-1 and TRBJ2-7; the match to TRBD1 covers 9 bases. V lost 4 bases, J lost 3 bases, and 4 bases stayed unmatched. From germline, CDR1 is SQVTM and CDR2 ANQGSEA. This CDR3 is built from 13 residues. The CDR3 nucleotides read TGCAGCGTTGGTAAGGGACAGGGCTACGAGCAGTACTTC. Protein: CSVGKGQGYEQYF.

There are many counts of this clonotype. The chain employs TRBV28 and TRBJ2-7; D assignment may be TRBD1 or TRBD2 (5 bases each). V gave up 6 bases and J gave up 3 bases, with 15 bases separating them. CDR1 is MDHEN, CDR2 SYDVKM, per germline. The length of the CDR3 is 14 residues. The DNA of the CDR3 is TGTGCCAGCAGCCACCGGGACGGCCTCTACGAGCAGTACTTC. Protein sequence: CASSHRDGLYEQYF. Full variable domain (rest looked up from reference TRBV28 and TRBJ2-7): DVKVTQSSRYLVKRTGEKVFLECVQDMDHENMFWYRQDPGLGLRLIYFSYDVKMKEKGDIPEGYSVSREKKERFSLILESASTNQTSMYLCASSHRDGLYEQYFGPGTRLTVT.

V is TRBV15 and J is TRBJ2-1; D is undetermined. The CDR3 loop spans 12 amino acids. CDR1 and CDR2 (germline): LNHNV, YYDKDF (reference sequence). Trimming took off 2 bases at V and 6 bases at J, with 5 bases between the two ends. The CDR3 region is CATSRSSNEQFF. The CDR3 DNA is TGTGCCACCAGCAGATCTAGCAATGAGCAGTTCTTC.

The chain recombines TRBV28 with TRBJ1-2; no clear D gene. This CDR3 is built from 12 residues. Trimming took off 7 bases at V and 4 bases at J, with 10 bases between the two ends. Germline CDR1 reads MDHEN; CDR2 reads SYDVKM. In DNA form, the CDR3 reads TGTGCCAGCAAGGGCGGGTTCTATGGCTACACCTTC. The encoded protein is CASKGGFYGYTF.

J is TRBJ2-5 and V is TRBV5-4; D call uncertain. CDR1 is SGHNT, CDR2 YYREEE, per germline (reference sequence). The CDR3 contains 14 residues. Trimming stripped 4 bases from V and 0 bases from J, with 10 bases between. The chain's CDR3 is CASSPSSDQETQYF. CDR3 nucleotide sequence: TGTGCCAGCAGCCCTAGTAGTGACCAAGAGACCCAGTACTTC. The whole variable domain, filled in from reference TRBV5-4 and TRBJ2-5, reads ETGVTQSPTHLIKTRGQQVTLRCSSQSGHNTVSWYQQALGQGPQFIFQYYREEENGRGNFPPRFSGLQFPNYSSELNVNALELDDSALYLCASSPSSDQETQYFGPGTRLLVL.

Many counts were recorded for this clonotype. The V and J genes are TRBV13 and TRBJ2-1; D possibly matches TRBD1 or TRBD2 (5 bases each). Trimming pared 4 bases from V and 5 bases from J, leaving 15 bases between. This CDR3 spans 15 amino acids. CDR1 PRHDT and CDR2 FYEKMQ come from the germline V gene (reference sequence). The CDR3 DNA reads TGTGCCAGCAGCTCCGGAGGCCAGGGACACAATGAGCAGTTCTTC. It encodes CASSSGGQGHNEQFF.

The rearrangement joins TRBV5-1 to TRBJ2-2; D not resolved. The germline V and J ends were trimmed by 4 bases and 7 bases, with 14 bases remaining between them. The CDR3 loop spans 14 amino acids. Germline values: CDR1 SGHRS, CDR2 YFSETQ. CDR3 DNA: TGCGCCAGCAGCCAAGATCGGTTTATCGGGGAGCTGTTTTTT. This codes for CASSQDRFIGELFF.

This clonotype has a count of ten or more. The CDR3 region is CASSGQGAGTDTQYF. CDR3 nucleotides: TGTGCCAGCAGTGGACAGGGGGCAGGCACAGATACGCAGTATTTT. This chain joins TRBV2 and TRBJ2-3; 10 nucleotides match TRBD1. Losses at the gene ends were 4 bases for V and 1 base for J; bases not matched to a gene: 2. This CDR3 is built from 15 residues. Germline values: CDR1 SNHLY, CDR2 FYNNEI.

This clonotype was detected ten times or more. V and J are TRBV12-3 or TRBV12-4 and TRBJ2-1; maybe TRBD1 (6 bases). This CDR3 spans 13 amino acids. V was shortened by 6 bases and J by 9 bases, with 15 bases between the two germline ends. CDR3 sequence reads: CASSPGPRGEQFF. The CDR3, as DNA: TGTGCCAGCAGCCCGGGGCCCAGGGGTGAGCAGTTCTTC.